The sequence of this T cell receptor beta chain was determined in a study of blood T cell repertoires in COVID-19. Germline CDR1 LNHDA, CDR2 SQIVND (reference sequence). The CDR3 is made up of 12 amino acids. The V and J ends lost 4 bases and 2 bases respectively, with 5 bases between them. Authors' data handling: Nucleated cell counts were estimated from reference gene primer amplification. Repertoires were generated with immunoSEQ multiplex PCR, while TCRdb's copy carries only in-frame clones and drops some. V and J calls and clone size come straight from that table; D and trimming were deduced from the DNA. The data show approximately 100,000 clones, 75% to 90% seen once.

Sequencing used peripheral blood. The sequence was obtained from a man in his 60s with acute or convalescent COVID-19. The chain carries TRBV19 and TRBJ1-1; no clear D. The CDR3 DNA is TGTGCCAGTAGTACAGTTAACACTGAAGCTTTCTTT. Translating gives CASSTVNTEAFF.